These 12 T cell receptor beta chains were sequenced from one sample in a study of cytomegalovirus exposure and HLA in healthy donors. PCR was performed using 60 Vbeta and 13 Jbeta primers. Assay used: immunoSEQ multiplex PCR; TCRdb lists only in-frame clones, some missing. The sample records 95,000 to 150,000 clones, over 60% being singletons. The specimen was PBMCs. These TCRs come from a man aged 25-40 years in good health and CMV-seronegative.

The rearrangement uses TRBV27 and TRBJ1-3; TRBD1 might be the D (5 bases). Germline V gene data show CDR1 as MNHEY and CDR2 as SMNVEV (reference sequence). The CDR3 consists of 11 residues. The CDR3 here is CPWGVGNTIYF. The CDR3 DNA reads TGTCCATGGGGGGTCGGAAACACCATATATTTT.

CDR3 sequence reads: CASSPREGVKMFF. The CDR3 nucleotides are TGTGCCAGCTCACCACGGGAGGGAGTGAAGATGTTTTTT. This chain connects TRBV18 to TRBJ2-2, with 7 bases lining up with TRBD2. The J segment lost 15 bases and the V segment lost 1 base, leaving 8 bases of the junction unmatched. The CDR3 is 13 residues long. CDR1 is KGHSH, CDR2 LQKENI, per germline.

The rearrangement links TRBV7-6 to TRBJ1-1; tentatively, D is TRBD1 (5 bases). Trimming removed 4 bases at V and 1 base at J, with 7 bases between. The CDR3 runs to 13 residues. Looked up from germline, CDR1 is SGHVS and CDR2 is FNYEAQ. The DNA of the CDR3 is TGTGCCAGCAGCTCACAGGAGAACACTGAAGCTTTCTTT. It specifies CASSSQENTEAFF.

This chain links TRBV28 with TRBJ1-3; D not resolved. CDR1 and CDR2 from the germline V gene are MDHEN and SYDVKM. This CDR3 is built from 16 residues. The V gene lost 3 bases and the J gene lost 0 bases, with 12 bases spanning the gap. The CDR3 spells CASSLFSASSGNTIYF. CDR3 nucleotides: TGTGCCAGCAGTTTGTTTAGCGCGAGCTCTGGAAACACCATATATTTT.

The chain is built from TRBV4-1 and TRBJ2-5, with D tentatively TRBD1 (6 bases). Looked up from germline, CDR1 is MGHRA and CDR2 is YSYEKL. The CDR3 length is 17 residues. With 2 bases removed from V and 1 base from J, the gap between germline ends came to 17 bases. The CDR3 loop reads CASSQPTGTSPQETQYF. CDR3 in DNA: TGCGCCAGCAGCCAACCCACCGGGACATCCCCCCAAGAGACCCAGTACTTC.

Only a few counts were recorded for this clone. The chain uses TRBV28 and TRBJ2-7, with 8 positions matching TRBD1. J lost 2 bases, V lost 7 bases, and 13 bases had no gene match. The germline gives CDR1 MDHEN, CDR2 SYDVKM. This CDR3 has 16 residues. CDR3 coding DNA: TGTGCCAGCACCCCTCCCCCGGGACAGGTAACCTACGAGCAGTACTTC. Its protein product is CASTPPPGQVTYEQYF.

This chain links TRBV16 with TRBJ2-1; no firm D call. The CDR3 is made up of 13 amino acids. Germline values: CDR1 KGHSY, CDR2 FQNENV. The ends were cut back, 4 bases at V and 6 bases at J, with 10 bases in the middle. In DNA form, the CDR3 reads TGTGCCAGCAGCCCCCTCCCCTTCAATGAGCAGTTCTTC. It yields the protein CASSPLPFNEQFF.

As to this clone: The sample holds other DNA sequences that translate to the same CDR3. V and J are TRBV30 and TRBJ1-5, with TRBD1 as a possible D gene (6 bases). CDR3 length: 16 amino acids. V was clipped by 1 base and J by 1 base, with 14 bases between them. CDR1 and CDR2 from the germline V gene are GTSNPN and SVGIG (reference sequence). The CDR3 protein is CAWSDETGRSNQPQHF. CDR3 coding DNA: TGTGCCTGGAGTGACGAGACAGGTCGGAGCAATCAGCCCCAGCATTTT.

This chain connects TRBV4-2 to TRBJ2-3, with TRBD2 matching over 8 bases. Losses at the gene ends were 0 bases for V and 7 bases for J; bases not matched to a gene: 12. The V gene's germline CDR1 is LGHNA and CDR2 YNFKEQ. CDR3 size: 17 residues. CDR3 nucleotides: TGTGCCAGCAGCCAAGAGCCGGGGGGGGCGTCGGGAAATACGCAGTATTTT. Translated: CASSQEPGGASGNTQYF.

The V call is TRBV10-3, the J call TRBJ1-2, with 9 positions matching TRBD1. V trimming: 2 bases; J trimming: 5 bases; junction bases outside the gene matches: 3. The germline V gene has CDR1 ENHRY and CDR2 SYGVKD. The length of the CDR3 is 14 residues. The CDR3 DNA sequence: TGTGCCATCAGTGAGAGACAGGGGGAATATGGCTACACCTTC. Amino acids: CAISERQGEYGYTF.

The chain is built from TRBV9 and TRBJ2-7, with 7 nucleotides matching TRBD2. The CDR3 contains 14 residues. After removal of 7 bases from V and 2 bases from J, the junction contained 9 bases not matched to a gene. CDR1 and CDR2 from the germline V gene are SGDLS and YYNGEE. The CDR3 DNA sequence: TGTGCCAGCTCCCGGGCGGGGGAGACCTACGAGCAGTACTTC. It specifies CASSRAGETYEQYF.

In its sample, this clone was seen a few times. Here the CDR3 DNA reads TGTGCCTGGAGTGACAGGGACGCTGGAAACACCATATATTTT. Translated: CAWSDRDAGNTIYF. The V call is TRBV30, the J call TRBJ1-3; TRBD1 might be the D (6 bases). V was cut by 1 base and J by 2 bases, with 9 bases left in between. Germline-derived CDR1 and CDR2 are GTSNPN and SVGIG (reference sequence). The CDR3 is made up of 14 amino acids.